The source of this T cell receptor (beta chain) is a study of T-cell reconstitution after alpha-beta-depleted transplantation in children. Overall study results and limits: Elevated TCRbeta diversity at day 60 was traced, in some patients, to surviving recipient T cells and thymic progenitors.

With regard to this clonotype: The antigen is not known.

This CDR3 spans 15 amino acids. The germline CDR1 and CDR2 sequences are ENHRY and SYGVKD. Trimming shortened V by 3 bases and J by 7 bases, and 19 bases separated the two germline ends. As it was prepared, the TCRbeta library received unique molecular identifiers. Each CDR3 protein gets one entry after TCRdb re-called the PCR reads with MiXCR. Here the sample spans a few hundred thousand distinct CDR3 sequences, 20% to 30% being singletons. The chain joins TRBV10-3 to TRBJ2-7, with a tentative D call TRBD2 (6 bases). This sequence was found in a female patient under 10 years old who had a stem cell transplant for congenital amegakaryocytic thrombocytopenia, so the T cells may come from the graft donor. The specimen comprised PBMCs, mostly from graft donor cells, sampled 360 days after TCRalphabeta/CD19-depleted stem cell transplant. The CDR3 coding sequence is TGTGCCATCAGTGACGGGGAGGAAGGTTTTGTTGAGCAGTACTTC. Translated, it gives CAISDGEEGFVEQYF.